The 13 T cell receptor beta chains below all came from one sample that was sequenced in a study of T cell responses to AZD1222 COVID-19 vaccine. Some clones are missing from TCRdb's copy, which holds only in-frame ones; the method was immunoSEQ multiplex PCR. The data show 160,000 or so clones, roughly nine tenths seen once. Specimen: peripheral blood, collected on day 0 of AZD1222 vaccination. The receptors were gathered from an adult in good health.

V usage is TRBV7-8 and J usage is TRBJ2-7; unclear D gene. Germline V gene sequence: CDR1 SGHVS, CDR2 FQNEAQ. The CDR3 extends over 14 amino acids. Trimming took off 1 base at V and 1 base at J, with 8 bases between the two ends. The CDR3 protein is CASSLGSQSYEQYF. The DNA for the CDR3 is TGTGCCAGCAGCTTAGGGTCTCAATCCTACGAGCAGTACTTC.

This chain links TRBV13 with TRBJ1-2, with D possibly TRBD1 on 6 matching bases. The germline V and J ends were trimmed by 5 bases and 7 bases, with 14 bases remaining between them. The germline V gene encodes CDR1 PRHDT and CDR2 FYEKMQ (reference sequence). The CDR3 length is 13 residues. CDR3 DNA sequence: TGTGCCAGCAGCAGAACAGGGCCCAGTGGCTACACCTTC. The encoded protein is CASSRTGPSGYTF.

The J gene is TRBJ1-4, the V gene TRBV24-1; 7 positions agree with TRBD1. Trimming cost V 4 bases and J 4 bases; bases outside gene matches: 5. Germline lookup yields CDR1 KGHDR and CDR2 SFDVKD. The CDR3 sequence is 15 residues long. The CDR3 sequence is CATSDRDSFNEKLFF. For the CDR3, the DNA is TGTGCCACCAGTGACCGGGACAGCTTTAATGAAAAACTGTTTTTT.

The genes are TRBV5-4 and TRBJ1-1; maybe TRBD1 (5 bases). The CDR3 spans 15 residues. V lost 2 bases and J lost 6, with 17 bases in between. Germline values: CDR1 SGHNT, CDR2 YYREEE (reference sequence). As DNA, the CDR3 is TGTGCCAGCAGCTTAGCTTCCGGGACTAACGCTGAAGCTTTCTTT. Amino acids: CASSLASGTNAEAFF.

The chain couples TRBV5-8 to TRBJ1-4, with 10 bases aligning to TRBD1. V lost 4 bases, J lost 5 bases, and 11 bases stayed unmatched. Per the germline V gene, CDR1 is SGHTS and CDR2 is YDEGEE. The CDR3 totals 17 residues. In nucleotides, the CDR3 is TGTGCCAGCAGCGCACTTAGGGACAGGGGTTCAAATGAAAAACTGTTTTTT. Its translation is CASSALRDRGSNEKLFF.

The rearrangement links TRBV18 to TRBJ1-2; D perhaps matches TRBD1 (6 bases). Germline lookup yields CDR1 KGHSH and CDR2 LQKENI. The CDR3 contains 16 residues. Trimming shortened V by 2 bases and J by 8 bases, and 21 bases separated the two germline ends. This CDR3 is CASSPTKDSLPRGYTF. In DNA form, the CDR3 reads TGTGCCAGCTCACCAACAAAGGACAGCCTCCCTCGAGGCTACACCTTC.

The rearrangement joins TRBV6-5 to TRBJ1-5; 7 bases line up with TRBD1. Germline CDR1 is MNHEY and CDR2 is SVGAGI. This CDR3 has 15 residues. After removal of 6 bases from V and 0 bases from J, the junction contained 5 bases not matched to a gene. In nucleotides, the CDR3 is TGTGCCAGCAGCCCACAGGGGTATAGCAATCAGCCCCAGCATTTT. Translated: CASSPQGYSNQPQHF.

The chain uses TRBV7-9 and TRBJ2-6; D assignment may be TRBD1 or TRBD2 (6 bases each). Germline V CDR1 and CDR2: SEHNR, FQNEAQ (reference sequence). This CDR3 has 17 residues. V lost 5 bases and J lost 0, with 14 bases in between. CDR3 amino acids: CASSAAGQSSGANVLTF. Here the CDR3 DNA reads TGTGCCAGCAGCGCTGCGGGACAAAGCTCTGGGGCCAACGTCCTGACTTTC.

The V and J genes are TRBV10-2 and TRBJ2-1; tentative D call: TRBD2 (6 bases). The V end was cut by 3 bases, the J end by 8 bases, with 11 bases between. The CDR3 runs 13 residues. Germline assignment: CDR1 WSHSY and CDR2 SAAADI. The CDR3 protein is CASSDLWGDEQFF. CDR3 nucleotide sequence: TGCGCCAGCAGTGACCTATGGGGGGATGAGCAGTTCTTC.

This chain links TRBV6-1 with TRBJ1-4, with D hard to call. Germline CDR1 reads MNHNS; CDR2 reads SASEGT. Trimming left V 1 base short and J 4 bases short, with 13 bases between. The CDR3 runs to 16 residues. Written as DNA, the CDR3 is TGTGCCAGCAGTGAAGTCGAGTCCGGGATTAATGAAAAACTGTTTTTT. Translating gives CASSEVESGINEKLFF.

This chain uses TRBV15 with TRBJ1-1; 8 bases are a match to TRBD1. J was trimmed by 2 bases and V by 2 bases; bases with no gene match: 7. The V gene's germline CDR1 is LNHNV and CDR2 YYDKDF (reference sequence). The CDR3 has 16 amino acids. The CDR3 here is CATSRSRTGFNTEAFF. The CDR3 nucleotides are TGTGCCACCAGCAGATCTCGGACAGGGTTCAACACTGAAGCTTTCTTT.

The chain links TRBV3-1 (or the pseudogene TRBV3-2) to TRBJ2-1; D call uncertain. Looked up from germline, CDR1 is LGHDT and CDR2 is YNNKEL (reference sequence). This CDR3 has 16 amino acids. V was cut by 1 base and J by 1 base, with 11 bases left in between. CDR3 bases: TGTGCCAGCAGCCAAGGCTATAGTGCTTCCTACAATGAGCAGTTCTTC. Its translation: CASSQGYSASYNEQFF.

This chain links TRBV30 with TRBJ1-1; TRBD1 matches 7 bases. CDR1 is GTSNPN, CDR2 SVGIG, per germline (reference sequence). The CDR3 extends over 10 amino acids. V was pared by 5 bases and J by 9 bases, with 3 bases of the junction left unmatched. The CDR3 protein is CAWEQGKAFF. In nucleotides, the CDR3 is TGTGCCTGGGAACAGGGGAAAGCTTTCTTT.